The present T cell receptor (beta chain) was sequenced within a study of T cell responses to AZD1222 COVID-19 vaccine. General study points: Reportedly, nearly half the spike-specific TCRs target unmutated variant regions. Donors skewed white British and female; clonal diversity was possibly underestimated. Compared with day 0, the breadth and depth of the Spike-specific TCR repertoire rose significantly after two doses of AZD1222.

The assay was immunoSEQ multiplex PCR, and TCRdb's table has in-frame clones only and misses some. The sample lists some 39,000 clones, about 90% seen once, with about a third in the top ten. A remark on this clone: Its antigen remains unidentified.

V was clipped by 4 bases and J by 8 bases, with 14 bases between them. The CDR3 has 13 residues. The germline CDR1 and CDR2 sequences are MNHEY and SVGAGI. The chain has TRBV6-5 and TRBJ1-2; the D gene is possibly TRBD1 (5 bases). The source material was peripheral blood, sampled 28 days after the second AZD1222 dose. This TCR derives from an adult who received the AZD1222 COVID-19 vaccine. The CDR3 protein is CASSSRSGGGYTF. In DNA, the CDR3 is TGTGCCAGCAGTTCACGTTCTGGGGGAGGCTACACCTTC.